This TCR beta chain was captured in a study of blood T cells in healthy people across ages. Whole-study findings and limits: Diversity was estimated from one million T cells, and these estimates were considered underestimates. Per-million-T-cell TCR beta diversity fell roughly linearly with age.

The V gene lost 3 bases and the J gene lost 5 bases, with 8 bases spanning the gap. The CDR3 sequence is 12 residues long. CDR1 SNHLY and CDR2 FYNNEI come from the germline V gene. Regarding this clonotype: Its antigen is not identified.

A J-beta primer mix and a sample-barcoded 5' primer were used in a second PCR of about 7 to 12 cycles. Using its own MiXCR run on the 5' RACE reads, TCRdb lists one record per CDR3 protein. Of about 1.4 million distinct CDR3 sequences in the sample, 59% were seen once. The chain combines TRBV2 with TRBJ2-7; D gene uncertain. Sequencing was performed on blood. This TCR derives from a man in his late teens or twenties in good health. CDR3 residues: CASSEVKDEQYF. The DNA for the CDR3 is TGTGCCAGCAGTGAGGTCAAGGACGAGCAGTACTTC. Supplemented by reference TRBV2 and TRBJ2-7, the full variable domain reads EPEVTQTPSHQVTQMGQEVILRCVPISNHLYFYWYRQILGQKVEFLVSFYNNEISEKSEIFDDQFSVERPDGSNFTLKIRSTKLEDSAMYFCASSEVKDEQYFGPGTRLTVT.